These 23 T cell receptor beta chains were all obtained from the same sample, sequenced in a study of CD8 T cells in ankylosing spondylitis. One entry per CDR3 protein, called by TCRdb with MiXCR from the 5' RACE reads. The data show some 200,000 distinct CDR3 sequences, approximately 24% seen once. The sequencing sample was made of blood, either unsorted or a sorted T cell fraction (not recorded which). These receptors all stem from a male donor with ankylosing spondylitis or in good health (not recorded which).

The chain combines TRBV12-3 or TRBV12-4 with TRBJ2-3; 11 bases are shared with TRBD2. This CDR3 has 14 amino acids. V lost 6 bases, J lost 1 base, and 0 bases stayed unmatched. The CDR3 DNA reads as TGTGCCAGCAGACTAGCGGGAGGCACAGATACGCAGTATTTT. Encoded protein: CASRLAGGTDTQYF.

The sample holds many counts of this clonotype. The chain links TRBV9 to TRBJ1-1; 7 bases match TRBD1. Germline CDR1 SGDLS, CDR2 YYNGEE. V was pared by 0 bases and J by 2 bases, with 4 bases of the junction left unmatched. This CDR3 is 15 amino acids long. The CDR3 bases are TGTGCCAGCAGCGTAGGACGGGACAGCAACACTGAAGCTTTCTTT. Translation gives CASSVGRDSNTEAFF. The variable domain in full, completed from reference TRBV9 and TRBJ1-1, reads DSGVTQTPKHLITATGQRVTLRCSPRSGDLSVYWYQQSLDQGLQFLIQYYNGEERAKGNILERFSAQQFPDLHSELNLSSLELGDSALYFCASSVGRDSNTEAFFGQGTRLTVV.

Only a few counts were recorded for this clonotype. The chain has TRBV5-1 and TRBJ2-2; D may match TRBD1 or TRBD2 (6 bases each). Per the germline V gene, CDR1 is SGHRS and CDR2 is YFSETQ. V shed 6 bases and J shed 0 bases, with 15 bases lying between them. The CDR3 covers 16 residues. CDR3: CASNLVGGSNTGELFF. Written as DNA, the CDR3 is TGCGCCAGCAATCTCGTGGGGGGCTCGAACACCGGGGAGCTGTTTTTT.

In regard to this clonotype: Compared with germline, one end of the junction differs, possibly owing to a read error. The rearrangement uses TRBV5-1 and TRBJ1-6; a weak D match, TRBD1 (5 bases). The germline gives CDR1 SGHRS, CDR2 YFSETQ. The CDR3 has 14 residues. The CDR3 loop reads CASGFGGDYSPLHF. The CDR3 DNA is TGCGCCAGCGGCTTCGGGGGGGACTATTCACCCCTCCACTTT. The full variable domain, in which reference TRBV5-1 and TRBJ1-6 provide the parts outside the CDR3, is KAGVTQTPRYLIKTRGQQVTLSCSPISGHRSVSWYQQTPGQGLQFLFEYFSETQRNKGNFPGRFSGRQFSNSRSEMNVSTLELGDSALYLCASGFGGDYSPLHFGNGTRLTVT.

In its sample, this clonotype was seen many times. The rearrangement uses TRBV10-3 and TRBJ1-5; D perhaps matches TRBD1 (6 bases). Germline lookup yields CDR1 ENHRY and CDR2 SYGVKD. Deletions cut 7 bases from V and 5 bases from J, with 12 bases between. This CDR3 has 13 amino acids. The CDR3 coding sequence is TGTGCCATCAAAGGGGACACCCATCAGCCCCAGCATTTT. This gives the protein CAIKGDTHQPQHF.

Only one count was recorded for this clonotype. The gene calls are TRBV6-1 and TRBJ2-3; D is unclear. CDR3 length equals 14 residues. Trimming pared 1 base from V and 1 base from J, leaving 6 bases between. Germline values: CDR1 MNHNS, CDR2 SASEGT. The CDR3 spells CASSEDQRTDTQYF. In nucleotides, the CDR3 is TGTGCCAGCAGTGAAGATCAACGCACAGATACGCAGTATTTT.

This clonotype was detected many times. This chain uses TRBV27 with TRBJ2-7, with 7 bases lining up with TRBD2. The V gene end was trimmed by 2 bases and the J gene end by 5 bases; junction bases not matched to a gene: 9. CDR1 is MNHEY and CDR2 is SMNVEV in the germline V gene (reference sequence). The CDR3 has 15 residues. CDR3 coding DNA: TGTGCCAGCAGTTTAATTCCCCGAAGCGGGAACGAGCAGTACTTC. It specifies CASSLIPRSGNEQYF.

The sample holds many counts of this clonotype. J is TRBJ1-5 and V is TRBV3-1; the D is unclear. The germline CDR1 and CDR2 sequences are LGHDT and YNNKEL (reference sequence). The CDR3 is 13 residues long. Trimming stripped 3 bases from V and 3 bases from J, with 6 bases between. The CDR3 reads CASSQDYNQPQHF. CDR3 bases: TGTGCCAGCAGCCAGGACTACAATCAGCCCCAGCATTTT.

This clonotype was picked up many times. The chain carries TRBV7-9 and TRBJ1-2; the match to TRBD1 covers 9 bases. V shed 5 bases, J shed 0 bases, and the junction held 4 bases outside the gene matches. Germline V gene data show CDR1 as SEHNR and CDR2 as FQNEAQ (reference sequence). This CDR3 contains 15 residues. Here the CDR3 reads CASSPTGGANYGYTF. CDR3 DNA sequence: TGTGCCAGCAGCCCGACAGGGGGAGCTAACTATGGCTACACCTTC.

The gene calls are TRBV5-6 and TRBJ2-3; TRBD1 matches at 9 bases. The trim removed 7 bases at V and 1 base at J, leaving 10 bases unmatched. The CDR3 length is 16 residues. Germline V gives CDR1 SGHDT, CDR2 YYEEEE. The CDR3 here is CASGPGTGHGTDTQYF. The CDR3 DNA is TGTGCCAGCGGCCCCGGGACAGGGCACGGCACAGATACGCAGTATTTT.

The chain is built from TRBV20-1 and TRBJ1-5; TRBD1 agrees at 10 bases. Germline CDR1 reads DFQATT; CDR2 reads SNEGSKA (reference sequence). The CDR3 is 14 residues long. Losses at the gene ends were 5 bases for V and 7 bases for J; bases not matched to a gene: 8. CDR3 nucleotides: TGCAGTGCTCGGACAGGGGGAGCGGGGCAGCCCCAGCATTTT. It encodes CSARTGGAGQPQHF.

The CDR3 loop reads CSAPPGQGSTEAFF. The CDR3, as DNA: TGCAGTGCTCCTCCGGGACAGGGAAGCACTGAAGCTTTCTTT. This sequence joins TRBV20-1 and TRBJ1-1, with 9 bases identical to TRBD1. The germline CDR1 and CDR2 sequences are DFQATT and SNEGSKA (reference sequence). The V segment lost 5 bases and the J segment 4 bases; nucleotides outside the gene matches: 8. This CDR3 is 14 amino acids long.

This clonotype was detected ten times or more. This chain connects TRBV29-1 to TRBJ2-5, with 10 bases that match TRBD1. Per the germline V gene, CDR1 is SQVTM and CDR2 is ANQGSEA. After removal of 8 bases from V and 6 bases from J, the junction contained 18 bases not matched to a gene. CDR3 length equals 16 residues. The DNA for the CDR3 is TGCAGCCCCCGAATGGAGACAGGGGGCTTTAGGAAGACCCAGTACTTC. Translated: CSPRMETGGFRKTQYF.

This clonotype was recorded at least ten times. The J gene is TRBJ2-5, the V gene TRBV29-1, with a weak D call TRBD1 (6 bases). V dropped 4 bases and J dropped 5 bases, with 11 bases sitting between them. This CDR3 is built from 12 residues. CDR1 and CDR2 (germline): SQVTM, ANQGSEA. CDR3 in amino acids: CSVVQGLETQYF. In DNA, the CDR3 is TGCAGCGTTGTTCAGGGGTTGGAGACCCAGTACTTC.

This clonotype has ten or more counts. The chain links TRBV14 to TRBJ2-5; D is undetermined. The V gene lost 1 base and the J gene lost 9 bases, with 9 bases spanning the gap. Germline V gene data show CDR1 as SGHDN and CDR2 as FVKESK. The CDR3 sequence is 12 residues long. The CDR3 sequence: CASSQGPTAQYF. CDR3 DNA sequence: TGTGCCAGCAGCCAAGGCCCCACAGCCCAGTACTTC.

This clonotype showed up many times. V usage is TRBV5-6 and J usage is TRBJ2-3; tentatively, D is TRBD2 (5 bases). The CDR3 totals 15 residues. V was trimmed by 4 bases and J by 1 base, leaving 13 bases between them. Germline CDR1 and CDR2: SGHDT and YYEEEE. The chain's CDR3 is CASSARGGRTDTQYF. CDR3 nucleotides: TGTGCCAGCAGCGCCCGGGGTGGGCGCACAGATACGCAGTATTTT.

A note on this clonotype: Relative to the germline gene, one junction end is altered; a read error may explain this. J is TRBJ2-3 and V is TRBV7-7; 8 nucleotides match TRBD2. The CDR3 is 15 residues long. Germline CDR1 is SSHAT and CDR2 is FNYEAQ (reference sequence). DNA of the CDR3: TGTGCTAGCAGCCCCGGGACTAGTCGAACAGATACGCAGTATTTT. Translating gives CASSPGTSRTDTQYF.

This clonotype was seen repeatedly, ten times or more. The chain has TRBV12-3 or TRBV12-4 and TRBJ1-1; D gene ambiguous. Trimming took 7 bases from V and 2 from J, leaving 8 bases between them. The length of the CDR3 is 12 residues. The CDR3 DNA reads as TGTGCCAGCACTCGGGAAAACACTGAAGCTTTCTTT. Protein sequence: CASTRENTEAFF.

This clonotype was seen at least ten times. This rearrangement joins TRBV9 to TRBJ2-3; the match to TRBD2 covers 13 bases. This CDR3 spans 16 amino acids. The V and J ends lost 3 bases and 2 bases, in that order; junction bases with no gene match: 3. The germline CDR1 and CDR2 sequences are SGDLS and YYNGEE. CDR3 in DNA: TGTGCCAGCAGCGCCGGACTAGCGGGAGACACAGATACGCAGTATTTT. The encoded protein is CASSAGLAGDTDTQYF.

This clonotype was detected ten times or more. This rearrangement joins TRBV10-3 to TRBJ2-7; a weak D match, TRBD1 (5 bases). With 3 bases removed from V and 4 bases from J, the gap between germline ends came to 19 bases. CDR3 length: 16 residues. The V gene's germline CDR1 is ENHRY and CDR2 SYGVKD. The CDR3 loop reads CAISDSGQGDSYEQYF. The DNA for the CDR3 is TGTGCCATCAGTGATTCCGGGCAGGGTGACTCTTACGAGCAGTACTTC.

CDR3 sequence reads: CASSYHFHGRAVGEQFF. The CDR3 coding sequence is TGTGCCAGCAGTTACCATTTTCACGGGAGGGCCGTGGGTGAGCAGTTCTTC. The rearrangement joins TRBV6-5 to TRBJ2-1, with 8 bases matching TRBD2. After removal of 2 bases from V and 9 bases from J, the junction contained 15 bases not matched to a gene. This CDR3 is built from 17 residues. The germline V gene encodes CDR1 MNHEY and CDR2 SVGAGI.

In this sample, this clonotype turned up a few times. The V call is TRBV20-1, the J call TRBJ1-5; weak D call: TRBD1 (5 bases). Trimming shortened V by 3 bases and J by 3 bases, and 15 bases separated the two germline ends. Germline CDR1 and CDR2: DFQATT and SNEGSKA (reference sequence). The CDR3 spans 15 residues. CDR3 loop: CSARETARVNQPQHF. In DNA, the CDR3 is TGCAGTGCTAGGGAGACAGCCAGGGTCAATCAGCCCCAGCATTTT.

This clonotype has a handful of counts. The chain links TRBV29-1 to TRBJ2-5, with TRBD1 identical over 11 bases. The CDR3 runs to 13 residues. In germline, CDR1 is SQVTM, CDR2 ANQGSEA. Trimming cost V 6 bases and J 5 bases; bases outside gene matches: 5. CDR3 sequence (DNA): TGCAGCGTCTCGGACAGGGGGCGGGAGACCCAGTACTTC. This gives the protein CSVSDRGRETQYF.